This TCR beta chain derives from a study of T cell responses to AZD1222 COVID-19 vaccine. Study at large: The study pooled second doses at about 4 or about 12 weeks.

The CDR3 totals 16 residues. The germline V gene has CDR1 MNHEY and CDR2 SVGAGI. V lost 2 bases, J lost 7 bases, and 20 bases lay in between. In the case of this clone: Antigen specificity is unknown.

Using immunoSEQ multiplex PCR, the repertoire was profiled, and TCRdb retains in-frame clones only, with some absent. The table lists 120,000 to 150,000 clones, around 90% of them singletons. Findings and caveats of the study: Samples come after the peak T cell response, not at day 14.

V gene TRBV6-5 combines with J gene TRBJ1-1, with D unresolved. The sample here was peripheral blood, taken on day 0 of AZD1222 vaccination. This sequence was found in an adult in good health. The CDR3 sequence is CASSYQVRGGFGEAFF. The DNA of the CDR3 is TGTGCCAGCAGTTACCAGGTGAGAGGCGGCTTTGGTGAAGCTTTCTTT.